The entry below describes one TCR beta chain. Its binding antigen is unknown. Qualities for individual bases were not recorded, and no much larger clone is one base off. The data were taken from a study of blood T cell repertoires in COVID-19 (dated by TCRdb to about 2020). About the full investigation: Samples covering the acute and convalescent phases of COVID-19 were provided by collaborators in the United States, Italy and Spain. The prospective study material was composed of cDNA or gDNA derived from T cells, B-cell-depleted T cells, or PBMCs. Subjects who had been exposed to COVID-19, were actively infected with it, or had recovered from it provided the deeply sampled blood TCRbeta repertoires that made up the dataset. The repertoires were released in a freely available public database meant as a resource for research on the immune response to SARS-CoV-2. Samples came from the ongoing ImmuneRACE study (first 160 participants) plus 1,254 subjects from 6 global collaborators. The sample metadata nearly always contained a de-identified subject ID, COVID-19 status, age in years and sex. Where available, HLA class I and class II types were taken from metadata supplied by the sample provider and were not determined by assay-based typing.

V loses 2 bases at its end and J loses 0 bases; junction bases beyond the gene matches: 5. The germline V gene yields SGHRS for CDR1 and YFSETQ for CDR2. From the cysteine through the phenylalanine, the CDR3 covers 18 amino acids. Only the CDR3 DNA stays, 54 bases, in frame from base 1. Samples from volunteer blood donors who had recovered from COVID-19 were contributed by a second Seattle source. The collaborating institutions used their own protocols to collect whole blood in K2EDTA tubes. For TCRbeta analysis, collaborators shipped samples in one of three forms: frozen whole blood, isolated PBMCs, or DNA extracted from either of those sample types. What the research found in general, with its limitations: The amount of clinical and demographic metadata varied by source and participant and was provided uncurated.

TCRbeta CDR3 regions were amplified from genomic DNA using the immunoSEQ Assay, a bias-controlled multiplex PCR. The paper's data handling went like this. The number of nucleated cells in each sample was estimated by amplification of reference gene primers within the assay. Sequence reads were collapsed and filtered to measure the absolute abundance of every unique TCRbeta CDR3 rearrangement. For each sample, productive Simpson clonality was calculated by taking the square root of Simpson's diversity index across productive rearrangements. This is the immuneACCESS table as TCRdb keeps it, with only in-frame sequences that have V and J called. A part of the clones is gone; compared with another copy, unresolved V genes explain less than half, and the rest is unexplained. The V and J calls and clone size were taken over from that table, and D and trimming were inferred from the DNA. The sample yields 200,000 to 250,000 clones; approximately 80% were counted once. The ten largest clones take up roughly 1.4% of the sample.

The chain couples TRBV5-1 to TRBJ1-6, and 10 junctional nucleotides match TRBD1. The sequencing input was peripheral blood. This TCR was recovered from a woman in her 40s who had recovered from COVID-19. The CDR3 protein sequence reads: CASSFSDRGSSYNSPLHF. The sequence in DNA is TGCGCCAGCAGCTTCTCGGACAGGGGGAGCTCCTATAATTCACCCCTCCACTTT.